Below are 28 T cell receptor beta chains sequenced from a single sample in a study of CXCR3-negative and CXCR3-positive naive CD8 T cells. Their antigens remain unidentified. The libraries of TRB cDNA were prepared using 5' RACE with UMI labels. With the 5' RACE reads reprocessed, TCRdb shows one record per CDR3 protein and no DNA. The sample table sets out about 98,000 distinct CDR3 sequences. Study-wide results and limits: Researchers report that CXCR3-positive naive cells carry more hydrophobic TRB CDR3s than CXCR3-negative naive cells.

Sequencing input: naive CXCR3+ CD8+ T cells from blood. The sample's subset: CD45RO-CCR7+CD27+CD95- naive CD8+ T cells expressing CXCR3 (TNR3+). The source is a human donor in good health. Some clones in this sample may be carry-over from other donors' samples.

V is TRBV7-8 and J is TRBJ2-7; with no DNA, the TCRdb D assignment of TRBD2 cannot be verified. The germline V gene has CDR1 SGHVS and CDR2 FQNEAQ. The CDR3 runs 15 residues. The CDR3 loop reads CASSLGLDASLEQYF. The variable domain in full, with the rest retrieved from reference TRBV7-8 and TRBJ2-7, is GAGVSQSPRYKVAKRGQDVALRCDPISGHVSLFWYQQALGQGPEFLTYFQNEAQLDKSGLPSDRFFAERPEGSVSTLKIQRTQQEDSAVYLCASSLGLDASLEQYFGPGTRLTVT.

The CDR3 loop reads CASSRQVSTSYEQYF. The chain is built from TRBV6-2 or TRBV6-3 and TRBJ2-7; there is no DNA to check the TCRdb D call of TRBD1. The CDR3 has 15 amino acids. The germline V gene encodes CDR1 MNHEY and CDR2 SVGEGT.

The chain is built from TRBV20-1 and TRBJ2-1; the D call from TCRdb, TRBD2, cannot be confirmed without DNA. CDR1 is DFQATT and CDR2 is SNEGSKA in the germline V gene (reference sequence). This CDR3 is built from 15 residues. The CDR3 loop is CSGSGLAYSYNEQFF.

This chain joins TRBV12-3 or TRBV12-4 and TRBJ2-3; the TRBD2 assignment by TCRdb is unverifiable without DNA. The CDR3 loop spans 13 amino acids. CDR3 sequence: CASSFLPTDTQYF.

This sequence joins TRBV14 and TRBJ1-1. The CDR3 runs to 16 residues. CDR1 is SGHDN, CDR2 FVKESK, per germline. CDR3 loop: CASSQDWRGFNTEAFF.

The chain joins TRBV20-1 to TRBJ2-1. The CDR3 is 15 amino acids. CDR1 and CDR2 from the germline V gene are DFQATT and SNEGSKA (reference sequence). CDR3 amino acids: CSARDSGGSYNEQFF.

CDR3 sequence: CASTREDFTLSREQFF. The chain combines TRBV7-2 with TRBJ2-1; TCRdb proposes TRBD1, but this gene call is untestable without DNA. Germline CDR1 reads SGHTA; CDR2 reads FQGNSA. The CDR3 consists of 16 residues.

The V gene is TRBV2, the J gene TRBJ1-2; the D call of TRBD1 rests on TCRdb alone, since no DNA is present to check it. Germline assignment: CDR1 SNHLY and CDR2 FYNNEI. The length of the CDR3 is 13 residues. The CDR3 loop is CASRGQGLDGYTF.

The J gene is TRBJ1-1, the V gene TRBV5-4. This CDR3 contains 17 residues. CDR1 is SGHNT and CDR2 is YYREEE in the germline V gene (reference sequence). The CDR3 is CASSFLTAGGLNTEAFF.

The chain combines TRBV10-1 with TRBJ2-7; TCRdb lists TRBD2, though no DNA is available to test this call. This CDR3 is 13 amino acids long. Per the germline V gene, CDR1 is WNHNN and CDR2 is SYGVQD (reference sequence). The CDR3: CATEGLADREQYF.

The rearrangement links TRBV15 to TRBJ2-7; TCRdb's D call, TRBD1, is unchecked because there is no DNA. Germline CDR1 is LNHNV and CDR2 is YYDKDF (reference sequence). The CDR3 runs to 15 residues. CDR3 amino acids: CATSRVGQGLDEQYF.

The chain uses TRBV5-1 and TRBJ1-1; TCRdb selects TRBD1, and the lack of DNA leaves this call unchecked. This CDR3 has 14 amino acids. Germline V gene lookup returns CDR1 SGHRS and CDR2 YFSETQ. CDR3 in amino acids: CASSLVKGAPEAFF.

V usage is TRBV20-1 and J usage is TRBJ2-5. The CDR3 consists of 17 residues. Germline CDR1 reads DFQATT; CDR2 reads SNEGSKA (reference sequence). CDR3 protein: CSARDKDHPAIQETQYF.

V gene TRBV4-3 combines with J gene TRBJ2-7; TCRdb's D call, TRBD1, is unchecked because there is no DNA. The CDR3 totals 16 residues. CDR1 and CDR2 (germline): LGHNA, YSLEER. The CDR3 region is CASSQQYTDRFHEQYF.

The CDR3 is CSARVDSAGLTEKLFF. The gene calls are TRBV20-1 and TRBJ1-4. In germline, CDR1 is DFQATT, CDR2 SNEGSKA (reference sequence). The CDR3 extends over 16 amino acids.

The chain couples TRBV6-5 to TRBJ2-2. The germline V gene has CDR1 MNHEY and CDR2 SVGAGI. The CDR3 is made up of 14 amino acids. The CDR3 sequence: CASSYTDRAGELFF.

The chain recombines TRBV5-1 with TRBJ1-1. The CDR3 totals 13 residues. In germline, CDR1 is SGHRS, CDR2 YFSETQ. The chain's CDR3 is CASSGDGNTEAFF. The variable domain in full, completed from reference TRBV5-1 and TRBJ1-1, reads KAGVTQTPRYLIKTRGQQVTLSCSPISGHRSVSWYQQTPGQGLQFLFEYFSETQRNKGNFPGRFSGRQFSNSRSEMNVSTLELGDSALYLCASSGDGNTEAFFGQGTRLTVV.

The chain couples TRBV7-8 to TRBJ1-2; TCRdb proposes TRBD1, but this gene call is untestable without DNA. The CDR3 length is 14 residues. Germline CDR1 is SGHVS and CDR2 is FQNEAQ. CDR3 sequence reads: CASGPGQLNYGYTF.

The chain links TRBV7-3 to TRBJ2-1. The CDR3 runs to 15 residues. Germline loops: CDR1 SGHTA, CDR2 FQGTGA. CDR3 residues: CASSLLGGSYNEQFF.

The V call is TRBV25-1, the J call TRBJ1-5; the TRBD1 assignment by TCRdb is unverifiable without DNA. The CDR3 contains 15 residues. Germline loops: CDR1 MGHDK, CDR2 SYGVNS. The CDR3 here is CASSESAGDNQPQHF.

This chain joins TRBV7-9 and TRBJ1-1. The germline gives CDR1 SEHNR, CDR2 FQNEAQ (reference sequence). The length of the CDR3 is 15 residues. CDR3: CASRNGGSMNTEAFF.

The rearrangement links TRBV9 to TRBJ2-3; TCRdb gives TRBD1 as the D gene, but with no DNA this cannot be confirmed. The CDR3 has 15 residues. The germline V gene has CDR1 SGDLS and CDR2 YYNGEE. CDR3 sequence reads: CASSDRGVGTDTQYF.

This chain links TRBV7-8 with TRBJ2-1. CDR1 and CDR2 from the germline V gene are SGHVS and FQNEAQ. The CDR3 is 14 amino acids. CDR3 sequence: CASSIWSSNNEQFF.

CDR3 loop: CASSSDSYAYEQYF. The chain recombines TRBV5-1 with TRBJ2-7; the D call of TRBD1 rests on TCRdb alone, since no DNA is present to check it. This CDR3 is built from 14 residues. CDR1 is SGHRS, CDR2 YFSETQ, per germline. Variable domain in full (rest from reference TRBV5-1 and TRBJ2-7): KAGVTQTPRYLIKTRGQQVTLSCSPISGHRSVSWYQQTPGQGLQFLFEYFSETQRNKGNFPGRFSGRQFSNSRSEMNVSTLELGDSALYLCASSSDSYAYEQYFGPGTRLTVT.

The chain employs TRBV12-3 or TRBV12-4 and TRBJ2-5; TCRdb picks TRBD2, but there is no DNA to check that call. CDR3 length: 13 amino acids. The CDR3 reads CASMWRAGETQYF.

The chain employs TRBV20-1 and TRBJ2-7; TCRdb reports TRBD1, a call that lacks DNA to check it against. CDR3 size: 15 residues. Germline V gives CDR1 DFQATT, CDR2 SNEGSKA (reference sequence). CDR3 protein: CSAVETGQGSYEQYF.

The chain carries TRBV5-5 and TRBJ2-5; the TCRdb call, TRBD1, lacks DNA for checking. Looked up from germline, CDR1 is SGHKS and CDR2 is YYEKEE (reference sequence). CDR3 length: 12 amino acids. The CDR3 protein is CAKLTGRKTQYF.

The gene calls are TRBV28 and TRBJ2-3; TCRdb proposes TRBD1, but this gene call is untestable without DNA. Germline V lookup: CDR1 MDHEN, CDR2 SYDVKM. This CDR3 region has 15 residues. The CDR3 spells CASRFGTLSTDTQYF.